Listed below are T cell receptor beta chains from one sample, sequenced in a study of T-cell reconstitution after alpha-beta-depleted transplantation in children. TCRdb fed the PCR reads into MiXCR, producing one record per CDR3 protein. The top ten hold about 2.6% of the sample, which has 200,000 to 250,000 distinct CDR3 sequences, about 23% seen once. This specimen was PBMCs, taken before TCRalphabeta/CD19-depleted stem cell transplant. These receptors all stem from a girl aged 2-10 years with Fanconi anemia, due to receive a stem cell transplant. CDR3s include the opening cysteine and the closing phenylalanine or tryptophan. The D gene is left open where the match is weak. Rows give clone size only sometimes, using once, few, many, or a class for an expanded clone.

j_call | d_call | clone_size | v_call | cdr3_aa | cdr3_nt
TRBJ2-5 | . | . | TRBV29-1 | CSVGLQETQYF | TGCAGCGTTGGGCTCCAAGAGACCCAGTACTTC
TRBJ2-3 | . | . | TRBV20-1 | CSARDQATDTQYF | TGCAGTGCTAGAGATCAAGCTACAGATACGCAGTATTTT
TRBJ2-1 | . | many | TRBV12-3/TRBV12-4 | CASSSFGGVYNEQFF | TGTGCCAGCAGTTCTTTCGGGGGCGTTTACAATGAGCAGTTCTTC
TRBJ2-3 | TRBD1 | . | TRBV29-1 | CSVDGTALTDTQYF | TGCAGCGTAGATGGGACAGCCCTCACAGATACGCAGTATTTT
TRBJ2-7 | . | many | TRBV9 | CASSVSPAQTSYEQYF | TGTGCCAGCAGCGTATCCCCAGCTCAGACCTCCTACGAGCAGTACTTC
TRBJ2-7 | . | many | TRBV27 | CASSKRDRLYEQYF | TGTGCCAGCAGTAAACGGGACCGCCTGTACGAGCAGTACTTC
TRBJ1-2 | . | many | TRBV20-1 | CSARGGAPKDYGYTF | TGCAGTGCTAGAGGGGGGGCACCAAAGGACTATGGCTACACCTTC
TRBJ1-2 | TRBD1 | many | TRBV29-1 | CSGRTGDYGYTF | TGCAGCGGACGAACAGGGGACTATGGCTACACCTTC
TRBJ2-1 | TRBD2 | many | TRBV20-1 | CSARTSGNYNEQFF | TGCAGTGCACGGACTAGCGGGAACTACAATGAGCAGTTCTTC
TRBJ2-6 | TRBD1 | many | TRBV29-1 | CSVIGGYGANVLTF | TGCAGCGTGATAGGGGGCTATGGGGCCAACGTCCTGACTTTC
TRBJ2-3 | TRBD2 | many | TRBV20-1 | CSARDPGLAGVPDTQYF | TGCAGTGCTAGAGATCCCGGGCTAGCGGGGGTCCCAGATACGCAGTATTTT
TRBJ1-5 | TRBD1 | many | TRBV6-5 | CASRRRQGALDLQPQHF | TGTGCCAGCAGGCGAAGACAGGGGGCCCTTGATTTGCAGCCCCAGCATTTT
TRBJ2-6 | TRBD1 | few | TRBV10-3 | CAISATGEGIWGRRSGANVLTF | TGTGCCATCAGTGCGACAGGGGAAGGAATTTGGGGCCGGCGCTCTGGGGCCAACGTCCTGACTTTC
TRBJ2-2 | . | many | TRBV29-1 | CSVEEGAIANTGELFF | TGCAGCGTGGAGGAGGGGGCCATCGCGAACACCGGGGAGCTGTTTTTT
TRBJ2-2 | . | . | TRBV20-1 | CSARDSGENTGELFF | TGCAGTGCTAGAGATTCAGGGGAGAACACCGGGGAGCTGTTTTTT
TRBJ2-7 | . | few | TRBV27 | CASSDSILSSYEQYF | TGTGCCAGCAGCGACAGCATTCTGAGCTCCTACGAGCAGTACTTC
TRBJ2-7 | . | . | TRBV5-1 | CASSLDGNGYEQYF | TGCGCCAGCAGCTTAGACGGTAATGGATACGAGCAGTACTTC
TRBJ2-5 | . | many | TRBV29-1 | CRADRQTQETQYF | TGCAGGGCCGACAGGCAAACCCAAGAGACCCAGTACTTC
TRBJ2-7 | TRBD2 | many | TRBV7-2 | CASSLASGGYEQYF | TGTGCCAGCAGCTTAGCCAGCGGGGGGTACGAGCAGTACTTC
TRBJ1-5 | . | many | TRBV19 | CASSIRVGQPQHF | TGTGCCAGTAGTATCAGGGTAGGACAGCCCCAGCATTTT
TRBJ1-3 | TRBD1 | many | TRBV12-3/TRBV12-4 | CASSLRTGVGNTIYF | TGTGCCAGCAGTTTAAGGACAGGGGTTGGAAACACCATATATTTT
TRBJ2-5 | . | few | TRBV5-1 | CASSLRISGRETQYF | TGCGCCAGCAGCTTGAGAATTAGTGGCAGAGAGACCCAGTACTTC
TRBJ2-1 | . | few | TRBV13 | CASSKGEYPYNEQFF | TGTGCCAGCAGCAAGGGGGAGTACCCCTACAATGAGCAGTTCTTC
TRBJ2-5 | . | many | TRBV6-5 | CASRPAGAQETQYF | TGTGCCAGCAGGCCTGCCGGGGCACAAGAGACCCAGTACTTC
TRBJ2-2 | . | . | TRBV5-1 | CASRFRGGVGELFF | TGCGCCAGCCGTTTCAGAGGTGGGGTCGGGGAGCTGTTTTTT
TRBJ2-3 | TRBD2 | once | TRBV20-1 | CSVLAATSTDTQYF | TGCAGTGTTCTAGCGGCCACGTCCACAGATACGCAGTATTTT
TRBJ2-1 | . | many | TRBV6-5 | CASSYRGAPYNEQFF | TGTGCCAGCAGTTACCGGGGGGCCCCCTACAATGAGCAGTTCTTC
TRBJ2-3 | TRBD2 | . | TRBV20-1 | CSLNQLRGGTDTQYF | TGCAGCCTGAATCAACTCCGGGGGGGCACAGATACGCAGTATTTT
TRBJ1-2 | TRBD1 | many | TRBV12-3/TRBV12-4 | CASSLKPGQDYGYTF | TGTGCCAGCAGTTTAAAGCCGGGACAGGACTATGGCTACACCTTC
TRBJ2-1 | . | many | TRBV6-5 | CASSYIQPAWGLDNEQFF | TGTGCCAGCAGTTACATTCAGCCGGCCTGGGGTCTTGATAATGAGCAGTTCTTC
TRBJ2-3 | TRBD2 | many | TRBV4-2 | CASSPSTSGRTDTQYF | TGTGCCAGCAGCCCTTCGACTAGCGGGAGAACAGATACGCAGTATTTT
TRBJ2-7 | . | . | TRBV3-1 | CASSQDPGMVEQYF | TGTGCCAGCAGCCAAGATCCGGGAATGGTCGAGCAGTACTTC
TRBJ2-7 | . | few | TRBV29-1 | CSGATVPYEQYF | TGCAGCGGGGCGACAGTGCCCTACGAGCAGTACTTC
TRBJ1-5 | . | many | TRBV12-3/TRBV12-4 | CASSLGGRLSNQPQHF | TGTGCCAGCAGTTTGGGGGGACGGCTAAGCAATCAGCCCCAGCATTTT
TRBJ2-7 | . | many | TRBV25-1 | CASSEFGSYEQYF | TGCGCCAGCAGTGAATTCGGGTCCTACGAGCAGTACTTC
TRBJ1-2 | . | . | TRBV20-1 | CSARWGIVYGYTF | TGCAGTGCTAGATGGGGGATCGTCTATGGCTACACCTTC
TRBJ2-7 | . | . | TRBV20-1 | CSARGGGRYEQYF | TGCAGTGCTAGAGGAGGAGGCCGATACGAGCAGTACTTC